This T cell receptor (beta chain) was found in a study of tumor-infiltrating lymphocytes in primary liver carcinoma. Priming with a constant-region primer yielded TCR beta cDNA from roughly 0.45 ug total RNA. Three nested multiplex PCR rounds, a slightly modified ARM-PCR method, built the TCR beta libraries. For approximately 11 cycles apiece, the opening two PCR rounds ran with TRBV1-TRBV30 forward primers and a C-beta reverse primer. TCRdb recomputed calls from the multiplex PCR reads with MiXCR, one row per CDR3 protein. The sample holds approximately 73,000 distinct CDR3 sequences, roughly two thirds seen once. The CDR3 totals 16 residues. Germline-derived CDR1 and CDR2 are SGHKS and YYEKEE (reference sequence). A remark on this clonotype: This may be a read error, as it is one base from a much larger clone.

The approximately 17-34 mg bulk tissue piece was not sorted before simultaneous RNA and DNA extraction. V gene TRBV5-5 combines with J gene TRBJ2-3, with D possibly being TRBD2 (6 bases). Sequences were obtained from liver tumor tissue from sampling region 4. Documented subset: tumor region T4, right-lateral pole. The TCR comes from a man aged 35 to 55 with primary liver carcinoma and hepatitis B virus infection. The CDR3 loop reads CTSSHAGRASTDTQYF. The CDR3 coding sequence is TGTACCAGCAGCCACGCGGGACGAGCGAGCACAGATACGCAGTATTTT.